A single sample gave rise to the 13 T cell receptor beta chains below, sequenced in a study of shared clonotypes between healthy human individuals. Data came from immunoSEQ multiplex PCR; TCRdb stores just in-frame clones and leaves some out. Of roughly 890,000 clones detected, 80% to 95% appear once; the ten largest clones hold less than 25%. Terminally differentiated effector memory CD45RA+ cells were excluded from the naive CD8 cells, which were CD45RO-negative and positively selected for CCR7. Material: naive CD8+ T cells sorted from blood. The source of these receptors is a man aged 30 to 45 in good health.

The V gene is TRBV7-6, the J gene TRBJ1-2; 9 bases fit TRBD1. The CDR3 is 19 amino acids. Germline V gene sequence: CDR1 SGHVS, CDR2 FNYEAQ. The V segment lost 1 base and the J segment 1 base; nucleotides outside the gene matches: 13. This CDR3 reads CASSLEGSTGGFFNYGYTF. DNA for the CDR3: TGTGCCAGCAGCTTAGAGGGTTCGACAGGGGGATTCTTTAACTATGGCTACACCTTC. Using reference TRBV7-6 and TRBJ1-2 for the parts outside the CDR3, the full variable domain is GAGVSQSPRYKVTKRGQDVALRCDPISGHVSLYWYRQALGQGPEFLTYFNYEAQQDKSGLPNDRFSAERPEGSISTLTIQRTEQRDSAMYRCASSLEGSTGGFFNYGYTFGSGTRLTVV.

The rearrangement uses TRBV7-8 and TRBJ2-3; D remains unclear. V gave up 2 bases and J gave up 2 bases, with 17 bases separating them. Germline V lookup: CDR1 SGHVS, CDR2 FQNEAQ. This CDR3 contains 17 residues. CDR3 nucleotides: TGTGCCAGCAGCTTACCCCCTCTGGGCAGACTCACAGATACGCAGTATTTT. This encodes CASSLPPLGRLTDTQYF.

About this clone itself: The sample carries other DNA sequences with the same CDR3. The chain is built from TRBV5-1 and TRBJ1-5; the match to TRBD1 covers 7 bases. V shed 0 bases and J 2 bases; nucleotides not matched to a gene: 2. The CDR3 sequence is 15 residues long. CDR1 and CDR2 from the germline V gene are SGHRS and YFSETQ. The CDR3 here is CASSLGQGGNQPQHF. The DNA of the CDR3 is TGCGCCAGCAGCTTGGGGCAGGGGGGCAATCAGCCCCAGCATTTT.

This rearrangement joins TRBV4-1 to TRBJ1-5; 11 nucleotides match TRBD1. CDR3 length: 17 residues. Germline assignment: CDR1 MGHRA and CDR2 YSYEKL. Germline trimming cut 4 bases from V and 0 bases from J; bases unmatched to any gene: 5. CDR3 region: CASSPRDRGYSNQPQHF. CDR3 sequence (DNA): TGCGCCAGCAGCCCCCGGGACAGGGGGTATAGCAATCAGCCCCAGCATTTT.

In its sample, this clone was seen many times. This rearrangement joins TRBV10-2 to TRBJ2-2, with no clear D. CDR3 length: 15 residues. Trimming took off 5 bases at V and 3 bases at J, with 13 bases between the two ends. Germline CDR1 WSHSY, CDR2 SAAADI. The CDR3 region has the DNA TGCGCCAGCAGTCCAGTGGAACCGTACACCGGGGAGCTGTTTTTT. Its protein is CASSPVEPYTGELFF.

This clone was counted a single time. This chain connects TRBV11-2 to TRBJ2-7, with D tentatively TRBD2 (6 bases). This CDR3 is built from 16 residues. V was cut by 1 base and J by 2 bases, with 15 bases left in between. CDR1 and CDR2 (germline): SGHAT, FQNNGV. Here the CDR3 DNA reads TGTGCCAGCAGCTTAGTGCCCTCGGGAGAGACCTACGAGCAGTACTTC. Translating it yields CASSLVPSGETYEQYF.

This clone came up once. The chain carries TRBV27 and TRBJ2-1; 13 nucleotides line up with TRBD2. The CDR3 covers 13 residues. The germline gives CDR1 MNHEY, CDR2 SMNVEV (reference sequence). The J segment lost 13 bases and the V segment lost 6 bases, leaving 6 bases of the junction unmatched. The CDR3 protein is CASSPLGLAGQFF. In DNA form, the CDR3 reads TGTGCCAGCAGCCCCTTGGGACTAGCGGGACAGTTCTTC.

V and J are TRBV6-5 and TRBJ2-2, with 7 bases lining up with TRBD2. Trimming removed 8 bases from V and 4 bases from J; junction bases left unmatched: 7. The germline gives CDR1 MNHEY, CDR2 SVGAGI. CDR3 length: 14 amino acids. The CDR3 DNA is TGTGCCAGCGCACCGGGACTAAGCACCGGGGAGCTGTTTTTT. Protein product: CASAPGLSTGELFF.

CDR3 DNA: TGCAGCGTTGAGGGAGAGGGGGGCTCCTACAATGAGCAGTTCTTC. Translated: CSVEGEGGSYNEQFF. The V gene is TRBV29-1, the J gene TRBJ2-1; perhaps D is TRBD1 or TRBD2 (6 bases each). Germline lookup yields CDR1 SQVTM and CDR2 ANQGSEA. Between the trimmed V and J ends, which lost 3 bases and 0 bases, there was a span of 12 bases. The CDR3 length is 15 residues.

This chain joins TRBV5-6 and TRBJ1-5; tentative D call: TRBD1 (6 bases). The CDR3 is 18 residues long. V was pared by 4 bases and J by 0 bases, with 20 bases between. Germline V gene lookup returns CDR1 SGHDT and CDR2 YYEEEE. In DNA, the CDR3 is TGTGCCAGCAGCCGTACCCTTGACAGGATCGATAGCAATCAGCCCCAGCATTTT. This gives the protein CASSRTLDRIDSNQPQHF.

DNA of the CDR3: TGTGCCAGCAGTGACCCGGGGGTGAGCTCCTACAATGAGCAGTTCTTC. Protein: CASSDPGVSSYNEQFF. The chain carries TRBV2 and TRBJ2-1, with D maybe TRBD2 (6 bases). Deletions cut 3 bases from V and 0 bases from J, with 12 bases between. CDR3 size: 16 residues. The germline V gene has CDR1 SNHLY and CDR2 FYNNEI.

The chain employs TRBV6-5 and TRBJ1-1, with 8 bases lining up with TRBD1. Germline trimming cut 0 bases from V and 2 bases from J; bases unmatched to any gene: 2. The germline gives CDR1 MNHEY, CDR2 SVGAGI. This CDR3 has 15 amino acids. The CDR3 is CASSYSDRGNTEAFF. CDR3 in DNA: TGTGCCAGCAGTTACTCCGACAGGGGAAACACTGAAGCTTTCTTT.

This rearrangement joins TRBV6-6 to TRBJ2-1; D call uncertain. The CDR3 loop spans 11 amino acids. Germline V gene lookup returns CDR1 MNHNY and CDR2 SVGAGI (reference sequence). V was cut by 5 bases and J by 4 bases, with 3 bases left in between. The CDR3 nucleotides are TGTGCCAGCAGTCTATACAATGAGCAGTTCTTC. Residues: CASSLYNEQFF.